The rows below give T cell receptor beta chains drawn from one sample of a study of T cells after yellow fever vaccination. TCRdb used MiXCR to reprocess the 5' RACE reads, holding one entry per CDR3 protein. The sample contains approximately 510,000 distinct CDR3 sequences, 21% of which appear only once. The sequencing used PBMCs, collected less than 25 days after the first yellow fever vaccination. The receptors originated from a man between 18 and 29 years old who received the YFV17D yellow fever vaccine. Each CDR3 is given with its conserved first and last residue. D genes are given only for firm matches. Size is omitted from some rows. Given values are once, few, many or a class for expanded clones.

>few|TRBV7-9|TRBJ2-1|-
CASSYGAYEQFF
TGTGCCAGCAGTTATGGGGCATATGAGCAGTTCTTC
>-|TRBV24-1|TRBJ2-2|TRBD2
CATSDRPGLGTGELFF
TGTGCCACCAGTGATCGTCCGGGACTAGGTACCGGGGAGCTGTTTTTT
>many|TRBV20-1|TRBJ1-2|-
CSASFGYTF
TGCAGTGCTAGTTTCGGCTACACCTTC
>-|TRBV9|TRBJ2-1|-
CASSVSGFSYNEQFF
TGTGCCAGCAGCGTCAGCGGCTTCTCCTACAATGAGCAGTTCTTC
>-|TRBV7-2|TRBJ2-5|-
CASSRRGPQETQYF
TGTGCCAGCAGCCGCAGGGGTCCACAAGAGACCCAGTACTTC
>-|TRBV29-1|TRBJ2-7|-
CSVEGLAVDSYEQYF
TGCAGCGTTGAAGGATTAGCAGTGGATTCCTACGAGCAGTACTTC
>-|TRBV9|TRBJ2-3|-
CASSATQASTDTQYF
TGTGCCAGCAGCGCAACCCAAGCTAGCACAGATACGCAGTATTTT
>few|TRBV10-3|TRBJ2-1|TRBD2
CAISTSGGAAYNEQFF
TGTGCCATCAGTACTAGCGGGGGGGCCGCCTACAATGAGCAGTTCTTC
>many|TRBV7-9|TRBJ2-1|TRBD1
CASSPRQGGMGNEQFF
TGTGCCAGCAGCCCCCGACAGGGTGGGATGGGCAATGAGCAGTTCTTC
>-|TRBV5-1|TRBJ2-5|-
CASSTLTGGEETQYF
TGCGCCAGCAGCACGCTGACAGGTGGGGAGGAGACCCAGTACTTC
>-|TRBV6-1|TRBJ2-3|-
CASSEGQAFTDTQYF
TGTGCCAGCAGTGAAGGACAGGCGTTCACAGATACGCAGTATTTT
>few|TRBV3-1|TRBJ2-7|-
CASSSRLSPTYEQYF
TGTGCCAGCAGCTCACGACTTTCCCCCACCTACGAGCAGTACTTC
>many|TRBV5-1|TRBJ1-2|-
CATNPGGGRLDYGYTF
TGCGCCACAAACCCGGGCGGGGGGCGCTTGGACTATGGCTACACCTTC
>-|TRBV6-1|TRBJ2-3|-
CASRLQTDTQYF
TGTGCCAGCAGACTACAAACAGATACGCAGTATTTT
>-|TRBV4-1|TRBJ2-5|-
CASSQEAGLLGETQYF
TGCGCCAGCAGCCAAGAGGCCGGCCTACTCGGAGAGACCCAGTACTTC
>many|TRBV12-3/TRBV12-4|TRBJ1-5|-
CASRTGNQPQHF
TGTGCCAGCAGGACAGGAAATCAGCCCCAGCATTTT
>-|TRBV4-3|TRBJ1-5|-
CASSQEGLGQPQHF
TGCGCCAGCAGCCAAGAGGGGTTAGGACAGCCCCAGCATTTT
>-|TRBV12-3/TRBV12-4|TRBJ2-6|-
CASRPPGSSGANVLTF
TGTGCCAGCAGGCCCCCGGGCAGCTCTGGGGCCAACGTCCTGACTTTC
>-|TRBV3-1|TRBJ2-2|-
CASSQGRGLGTGELFF
TGTGCCAGCAGCCAAGGGAGGGGGCTAGGGACCGGGGAGCTGTTTTTT
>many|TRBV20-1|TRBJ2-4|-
CSARPAGDQNIQYF
TGCAGTGCTCGGCCCGCCGGGGACCAAAACATTCAGTACTTC
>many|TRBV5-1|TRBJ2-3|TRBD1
CASRTGASTDTQYF
TGCGCCAGCAGGACAGGGGCGAGCACAGATACGCAGTATTTT
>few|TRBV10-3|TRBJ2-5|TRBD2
CAFPGSSGVQETQYF
TGTGCCTTCCCCGGCTCTAGCGGGGTCCAAGAGACCCAGTACTTC
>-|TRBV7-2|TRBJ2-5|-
CASTRGGGEETQYF
TGTGCCAGCACCCGGGGTGGGGGAGAAGAGACCCAGTACTTC
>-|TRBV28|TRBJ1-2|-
CASMPGVLYGYTF
TGTGCCAGCATGCCCGGGGTCCTCTATGGCTACACCTTC
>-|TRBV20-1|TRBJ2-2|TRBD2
CSASPSGGKVPSTGELFF
TGCAGTGCTAGCCCTAGCGGGGGGAAGGTCCCCTCCACCGGGGAGCTGTTTTTT
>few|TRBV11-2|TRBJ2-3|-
CASSFGDFRTDTQYF
TGTGCCAGCAGCTTTGGGGACTTCCGCACAGATACGCAGTATTTT
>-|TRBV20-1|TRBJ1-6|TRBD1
CSAATGQGNSPLHF
TGCAGTGCCGCCACCGGACAGGGTAATTCACCCCTCCACTTT
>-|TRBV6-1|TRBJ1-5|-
CASSEGGRFNQPQHF
TGTGCCAGCAGTGAGGGAGGGAGATTTAATCAGCCCCAGCATTTT
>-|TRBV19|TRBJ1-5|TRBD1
CASRGQGDRQPQHF
TGTGCCAGTAGGGGACAGGGGGATCGTCAGCCCCAGCATTTT
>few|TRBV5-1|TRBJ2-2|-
CASSLVYGAGELFF
TGCGCCAGCAGCTTGGTGTATGGGGCCGGGGAGCTGTTTTTT
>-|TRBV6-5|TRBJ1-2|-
CASSYRTGQHGYTF
TGTGCCAGCAGTTACCGAACAGGACAGCATGGCTACACCTTC
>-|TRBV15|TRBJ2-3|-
CATSFPGADTQYF
TGTGCCACCAGCTTTCCCGGCGCAGATACGCAGTATTTT
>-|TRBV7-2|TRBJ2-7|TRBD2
CASSRSGGVHEQYF
TGTGCCAGCAGCCGTAGCGGGGGGGTCCACGAGCAGTACTTC
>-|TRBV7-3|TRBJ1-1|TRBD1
CASSEGQTTEAFF
TGTGCCAGCAGCGAGGGACAGACCACTGAAGCTTTCTTT
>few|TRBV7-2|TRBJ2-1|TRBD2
CASSLAARSYNEQFF
TGTGCCAGCAGCCTAGCGGCAAGATCCTACAATGAGCAGTTCTTC
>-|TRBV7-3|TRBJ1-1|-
CASSLKGRAAEAFF
TGTGCCAGCAGCTTAAAGGGTCGTGCGGCCGAAGCTTTCTTT
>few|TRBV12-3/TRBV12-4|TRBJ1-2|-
CASSLALGPGNYGYTF
TGTGCCAGCAGTTTAGCGTTGGGACCGGGGAACTATGGCTACACCTTC
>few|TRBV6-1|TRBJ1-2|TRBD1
CASIAGQGVTNYGYTF
TGTGCCAGCATAGCGGGACAGGGGGTAACTAACTATGGCTACACCTTC
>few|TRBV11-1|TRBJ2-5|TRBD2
CASSLAGPLGLAGAQETQYF
TGTGCCAGCAGCTTAGCGGGCCCACTCGGACTAGCGGGGGCTCAAGAGACCCAGTACTTC
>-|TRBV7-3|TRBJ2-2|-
CASSFGGADGELFF
TGTGCCAGCAGCTTTGGGGGGGCAGACGGGGAGCTGTTTTTT